One and the same sample provided the 30 T cell receptor beta chains below, sequenced in a study of blood T cells in healthy people across ages. Together with a sample-barcoded 5' primer, a J-beta primer mix was included in a second PCR lasting roughly 6 to 12 cycles. TCRdb reprocessed the 5' RACE reads with MiXCR, giving one entry per CDR3 protein. The repertoire consists of about 1,500,000 distinct CDR3 sequences, with about 30% occurring once and the leading ten covering 7.7%. The sample consisted of blood. Receptors originate from a woman in her thirties in good health.

About this clonotype itself: A clone one base away is much larger, so this may be a read error. The V call is TRBV25-1, the J call TRBJ2-3, with D perhaps matching TRBD2 (6 bases). V was shortened by 11 bases and J by 2 bases, with 8 bases between the two germline ends. This CDR3 has 11 residues. Germline V gene lookup returns CDR1 MGHDK and CDR2 SYGVNS. CDR3 amino acids: CACGITDTQYF. In nucleotides, the CDR3 is TGTGCCTGCGGGATCACAGATACGCAGTATTTT.

This clonotype was seen a handful of times. V is TRBV20-1 and J is TRBJ2-7; TRBD2 aligns across 10 bases. This CDR3 is 14 amino acids long. Germline lookup yields CDR1 DFQATT and CDR2 SNEGSKA (reference sequence). V was pared by 3 bases and J by 4 bases, with 6 bases of the junction left unmatched. The CDR3 spells CSASKAGGAYEQYF. The DNA of the CDR3 is TGCAGTGCTAGCAAAGCGGGAGGGGCATACGAGCAGTACTTC.

There are a few counts of this clonotype. V gene TRBV7-2 combines with J gene TRBJ2-7, with D hard to call. The ends were cut back, 1 base at V and 7 bases at J, with 14 bases in the middle. This CDR3 has 14 residues. Per the germline V gene, CDR1 is SGHTA and CDR2 is FQGNSA. DNA for the CDR3: TGTGCCAGCAGCTTAGAGCAGCTGTCGGGTGAGCAGTACTTC. The encoded protein is CASSLEQLSGEQYF.

This clonotype was counted a few times. The rearrangement uses TRBV7-2 and TRBJ2-7, with D uncertain. CDR1 is SGHTA, CDR2 FQGNSA, per germline. This CDR3 has 11 amino acids. V lost 3 bases and J lost 5, with 5 bases in between. The CDR3 reads CASSFIHEQYF. In DNA form, the CDR3 reads TGTGCCAGCAGCTTCATCCACGAGCAGTACTTC.

V usage is TRBV20-1 and J usage is TRBJ1-5; D might be TRBD1 (5 bases). Trimming removed 3 bases at V and 2 bases at J, with 11 bases between. CDR1 is DFQATT and CDR2 is SNEGSKA in the germline V gene (reference sequence). The CDR3 covers 14 residues. The DNA for the CDR3 is TGCAGTGCTAGGGCGGGGGATCGCAATCAGCCCCAGCATTTT. Encoded protein: CSARAGDRNQPQHF.

J is TRBJ1-1 and V is TRBV18, with a possible D match to TRBD1 (5 bases). CDR3 length: 16 amino acids. The V end lost 2 bases, the J end lost 0 bases, and 13 bases lay between the germline ends. CDR1 KGHSH and CDR2 LQKENI come from the germline V gene. This CDR3 reads CASSPGAYGMNTEAFF. The CDR3, as DNA: TGTGCCAGCTCACCAGGGGCGTACGGCATGAACACTGAAGCTTTCTTT. Full variable domain (remainder filled in from reference TRBV18 and TRBJ1-1): NAGVMQNPRHLVRRRGQEARLRCSPMKGHSHVYWYRQLPEEGLKFMVYLQKENIIDESGMPKERFSAEFPKEGPSILRIQQVVRGDSAAYFCASSPGAYGMNTEAFFGQGTRLTVV.

This chain joins TRBV29-1 and TRBJ1-2; no reliable D call. The V end lost 4 bases, the J end lost 5 bases, and 11 bases lay between the germline ends. This CDR3 spans 12 amino acids. Germline loops: CDR1 SQVTM, CDR2 ANQGSEA. CDR3 nucleotide sequence: TGCAGCGTTGGGGTGGAGAGGTATGGCTACACCTTC. Encoded protein: CSVGVERYGYTF.

The gene calls are TRBV12-3 or TRBV12-4 and TRBJ2-7; tentatively, D is TRBD2 (5 bases). Trimming cost V 3 bases and J 7 bases, with 16 bases left between them. This CDR3 comprises 14 residues. The CDR3 loop reads CASSFPRNGGEQYF. CDR3 in DNA: TGTGCCAGCAGTTTCCCTCGCAATGGAGGAGAGCAGTACTTC.

The V and J genes are TRBV5-1 and TRBJ1-4; possibly TRBD1 for D (6 bases). In germline, CDR1 is SGHRS, CDR2 YFSETQ. This CDR3 is 14 amino acids long. V was clipped by 0 bases and J by 7 bases, with 10 bases between them. Written as DNA, the CDR3 is TGCGCCAGCAGCTTGGGGGACATGGGTGAAAAACTGTTTTTT. This encodes CASSLGDMGEKLFF.

This clonotype has a count of ten or more. This chain connects TRBV18 to TRBJ2-1; TRBD2 matches at 8 bases. Looked up from germline, CDR1 is KGHSH and CDR2 is LQKENI. Trimming at V came to 8 bases and at J to 0 bases, leaving 3 bases not matched to a gene. CDR3 length: 14 amino acids. Here the CDR3 reads CASSGTSSYNEQFF. The CDR3 nucleotides read TGTGCCAGCAGCGGGACTAGCTCCTACAATGAGCAGTTCTTC.

The chain carries TRBV7-9 and TRBJ1-1; 7 bases line up with TRBD1. The CDR3 runs 15 residues. Germline V gives CDR1 SEHNR, CDR2 FQNEAQ (reference sequence). After removal of 11 bases from V and 0 bases from J, the junction contained 12 bases not matched to a gene. The CDR3 DNA is TGTGCCGGAGAGCAGGGGGTCCGTATGAACACTGAAGCTTTCTTT. Translation: CAGEQGVRMNTEAFF.

This clonotype has just a few counts. The junction and the germline gene differ at one end; a read error may be behind it. The chain combines TRBV20-1 with TRBJ2-6; D is tentatively TRBD1 or TRBD2 (5 bases each). Germline lookup yields CDR1 DFQATT and CDR2 SNEGSKA (reference sequence). The CDR3 extends over 16 amino acids. CDR3 protein: CSARSSGSSGANVRTF. CDR3 DNA: TGCAGTGCTAGATCTAGTGGGAGCTCTGGGGCCAACGTCCGGACTTTC.

This clonotype was seen more than once but under ten times. The V gene is TRBV4-1, the J gene TRBJ2-7; TRBD2 aligns across 8 bases. The V gene end was trimmed by 4 bases and the J gene end by 0 bases; junction bases not matched to a gene: 5. CDR1 and CDR2 from the germline V gene are MGHRA and YSYEKL. CDR3 length: 15 residues. This CDR3 reads CASSPHSGDSYEQYF. The CDR3 bases are TGCGCCAGCAGCCCACATAGCGGGGACTCCTACGAGCAGTACTTC.

The chain couples TRBV7-2 to TRBJ1-4; D gene unclear. The germline V gene encodes CDR1 SGHTA and CDR2 FQGNSA. There are 14 residues in the CDR3. With 5 bases removed from V and 7 bases from J, the gap between germline ends came to 14 bases. The CDR3 loop reads CASSAGGFGEKLFF. The CDR3 coding sequence is TGTGCCAGCAGCGCCGGTGGTTTCGGTGAAAAACTGTTTTTT.

This clonotype was seen many times. The chain combines TRBV5-4 with TRBJ1-2; unclear D gene. The CDR3 is 12 amino acids. CDR1 and CDR2 (germline): SGHNT, YYREEE (reference sequence). Trimming removed 0 bases from V and 6 bases from J, with 6 bases in between. The DNA for the CDR3 is TGTGCCAGCAGCTTGGACGGAAATGGCTACACCTTC. The encoded protein is CASSLDGNGYTF.

The genes are TRBV7-9 and TRBJ2-7; 8 bases fit TRBD2. Per the germline V gene, CDR1 is SEHNR and CDR2 is FQNEAQ (reference sequence). The CDR3 has 16 residues. J was trimmed by 3 bases and V by 5 bases; bases with no gene match: 12. The CDR3 DNA reads TGTGCCAGCAGCGGGACCGGGACTAGTTCCTTCTACGAGCAGTACTTC. Its protein product is CASSGTGTSSFYEQYF.

This clonotype was observed at least ten times. The chain joins TRBV7-2 to TRBJ2-7; 9 bases map to TRBD2. The length of the CDR3 is 15 residues. The V and J ends lost 1 base and 3 bases, in that order; junction bases with no gene match: 4. Germline V gene data show CDR1 as SGHTA and CDR2 as FQGNSA. The CDR3 DNA is TGTGCCAGCAGCTTAGAGGCGGGGGGGCGCTACGAGCAGTACTTC. This codes for CASSLEAGGRYEQYF. The full variable domain, rest sourced from reference TRBV7-2 and TRBJ2-7, is GAGVSQSPSNKVTEKGKDVELRCDPISGHTALYWYRQSLGQGLEFLIYFQGNSAPDKSGLPSDRFSAERTGGSVSTLTIQRTQQEDSAVYLCASSLEAGGRYEQYFGPGTRLTVT.

This clonotype was seen ten or more times. This rearrangement joins TRBV20-1 to TRBJ2-7; 10 nucleotides agree with TRBD1. The germline CDR1 and CDR2 sequences are DFQATT and SNEGSKA (reference sequence). CDR3 length: 13 residues. The V gene end was trimmed by 5 bases and the J gene end by 3 bases; junction bases not matched to a gene: 4. As DNA, the CDR3 is TGCAGTGCTTCGGACAGGGGGTTCTACGAGCAGTACTTC. It encodes CSASDRGFYEQYF.

The rearrangement links TRBV5-4 to TRBJ2-1, with TRBD2 matching over 10 bases. Germline trimming cut 0 bases from V and 8 bases from J; bases unmatched to any gene: 8. This CDR3 contains 16 residues. The germline V gene encodes CDR1 SGHNT and CDR2 YYREEE (reference sequence). In nucleotides, the CDR3 is TGTGCCAGCAGCTTGGCCAAGAGCGGGAGGGCCTATGAGCAGTTCTTC. This gives the protein CASSLAKSGRAYEQFF.

This clonotype was counted ten times or more. This chain links TRBV5-5 with TRBJ2-6; D is possibly TRBD2 (5 bases). The CDR3 is 16 amino acids. V was pared by 2 bases and J by 2 bases, with 11 bases between. Germline assignment: CDR1 SGHKS and CDR2 YYEKEE (reference sequence). CDR3 sequence (DNA): TGTGCCAGCAGCTTTACCGGAGGTCCTGGGGCCAACGTCCTGACTTTC. Translated, it gives CASSFTGGPGANVLTF.

This clonotype was seen ten or more times. The chain has TRBV20-1 and TRBJ2-1, with D perhaps matching TRBD2 (6 bases). There are 13 residues in the CDR3. Trimming removed 6 bases from V and 2 bases from J, with 11 bases in between. The germline V gene has CDR1 DFQATT and CDR2 SNEGSKA (reference sequence). The CDR3 bases are TGCAGTGCCCAGAGCGGGCCCTACAATGAGCAGTTCTTC. It codes for CSAQSGPYNEQFF.

The genes are TRBV12-3 or TRBV12-4 and TRBJ2-1, with TRBD2 matching over 7 bases. The length of the CDR3 is 15 residues. Trimming removed 7 bases from V and 7 bases from J; junction bases left unmatched: 13. CDR3 sequence reads: CASTRLVPGGNEQFF. CDR3 nucleotide sequence: TGTGCCAGCACCCGACTTGTACCCGGGGGGAATGAGCAGTTCTTC.

This clonotype was seen a handful of times. The rearrangement uses TRBV20-1 and TRBJ1-1; D is undetermined. CDR1 is DFQATT, CDR2 SNEGSKA, per germline (reference sequence). V lost 3 bases, J lost 1 base, and 15 bases lay in between. The CDR3 spans 15 residues. Here the CDR3 DNA reads TGCAGTGCTAGGATGCCGGGTCAACCGAACACTGAAGCTTTCTTT. Amino acid sequence: CSARMPGQPNTEAFF.

The genes are TRBV27 and TRBJ1-1, with D perhaps matching TRBD1 (5 bases). The CDR3 runs 17 residues. Germline loops: CDR1 MNHEY, CDR2 SMNVEV (reference sequence). V shed 5 bases and J shed 1 base, with 20 bases lying between them. This CDR3 reads CASSTYAGTLQNTEAFF. The CDR3 nucleotides are TGTGCCAGCAGTACTTATGCCGGGACCCTCCAGAACACTGAAGCTTTCTTT.

The J gene is TRBJ2-1, the V gene TRBV4-3; D perhaps matches TRBD1 (6 bases). Germline V gives CDR1 LGHNA, CDR2 YSLEER. Deletions cut 3 bases from V and 10 bases from J, with 16 bases between. The length of the CDR3 is 14 residues. CDR3 in amino acids: CASSHSDSSPEQFF. CDR3 bases: TGCGCCAGCAGCCATTCGGACAGCTCTCCGGAGCAGTTCTTC.

The chain links TRBV24-1 to TRBJ2-1; 10 bases fit TRBD1. V trimming: 3 bases; J trimming: 6 bases; junction bases outside the gene matches: 10. CDR3 length: 17 amino acids. The germline gives CDR1 KGHDR, CDR2 SFDVKD. CDR3 nucleotide sequence: TGTGCCACCAGTGATACCCGGGGGACAGGGGAACGCAATGAGCAGTTCTTC. Its protein product is CATSDTRGTGERNEQFF.

The rearrangement links TRBV5-1 to TRBJ1-1; no clear D. V was shortened by 6 bases and J by 0 bases, with 12 bases between the two germline ends. The germline V gene has CDR1 SGHRS and CDR2 YFSETQ. The CDR3 is made up of 14 amino acids. The CDR3, as DNA: TGCGCCAGCAAGGTCGGGGAGATGAACACTGAAGCTTTCTTT. As protein: CASKVGEMNTEAFF.

As for this clonotype: A much larger clone sits a single nucleotide away, making a read error possible. This chain links TRBV29-1 with TRBJ2-4; tentative D call: TRBD1 (6 bases). This CDR3 comprises 14 residues. CDR1 and CDR2 from the germline V gene are SQVTM and ANQGSEA. As DNA, the CDR3 is TGCGGCGTTGTAGCCACAGGGTTTTCAAACATTCAGTACTTC. As protein: CGVVATGFSNIQYF.

CDR3 nucleotides: TGCGCCAGCAGCTTCTCGGACAGGCCAAGCATCACTGAAGCTTTCTTT. As protein: CASSFSDRPSITEAFF. The chain is built from TRBV5-1 and TRBJ1-1; 7 bases map to TRBD1. The CDR3 is made up of 16 amino acids. Trimming took 2 bases from V and 4 from J; bases not matched to a gene: 11. Germline CDR1 reads SGHRS; CDR2 reads YFSETQ.

This chain joins TRBV27 and TRBJ2-7; D is possibly TRBD2 (5 bases). V was shortened by 3 bases and J by 1 base, with 13 bases between the two germline ends. CDR3 length equals 15 residues. Per germline, CDR1 MNHEY and CDR2 SMNVEV (reference sequence). The CDR3 here is CASSLRAIFSYEQYF. CDR3 nucleotide sequence: TGTGCCAGCAGTTTGCGGGCGATTTTTTCCTACGAGCAGTACTTC.